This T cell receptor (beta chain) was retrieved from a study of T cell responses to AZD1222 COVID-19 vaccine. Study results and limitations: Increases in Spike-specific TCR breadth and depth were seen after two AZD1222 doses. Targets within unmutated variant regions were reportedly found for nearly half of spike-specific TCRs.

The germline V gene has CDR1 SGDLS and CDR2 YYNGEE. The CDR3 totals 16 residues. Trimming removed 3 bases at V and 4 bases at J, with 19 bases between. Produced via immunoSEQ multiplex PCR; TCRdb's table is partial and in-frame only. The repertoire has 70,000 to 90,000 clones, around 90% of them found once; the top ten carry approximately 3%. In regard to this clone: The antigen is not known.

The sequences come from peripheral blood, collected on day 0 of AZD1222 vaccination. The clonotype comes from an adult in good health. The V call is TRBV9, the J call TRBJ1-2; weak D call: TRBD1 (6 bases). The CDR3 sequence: CASSATDRTLVYGYTF. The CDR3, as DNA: TGTGCCAGCAGCGCAACGGACAGAACGTTGGTCTATGGCTACACCTTC.